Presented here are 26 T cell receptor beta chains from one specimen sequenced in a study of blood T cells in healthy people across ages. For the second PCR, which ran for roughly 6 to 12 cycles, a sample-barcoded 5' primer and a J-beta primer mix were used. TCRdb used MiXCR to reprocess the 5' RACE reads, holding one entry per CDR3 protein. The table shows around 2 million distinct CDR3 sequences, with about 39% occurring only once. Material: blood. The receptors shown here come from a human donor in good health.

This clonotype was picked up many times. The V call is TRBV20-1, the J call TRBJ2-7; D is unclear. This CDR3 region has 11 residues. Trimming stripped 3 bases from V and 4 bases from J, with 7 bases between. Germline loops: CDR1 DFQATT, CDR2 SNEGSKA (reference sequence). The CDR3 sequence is CSASLGYEQYF. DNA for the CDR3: TGCAGTGCTAGTCTTGGGTACGAGCAGTACTTC.

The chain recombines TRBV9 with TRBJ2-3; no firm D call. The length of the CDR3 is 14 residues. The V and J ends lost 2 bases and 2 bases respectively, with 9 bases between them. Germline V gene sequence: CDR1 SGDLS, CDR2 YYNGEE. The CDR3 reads CASSVGPYTDTQYF. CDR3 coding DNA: TGTGCCAGCAGCGTCGGGCCTTACACAGATACGCAGTATTTT.

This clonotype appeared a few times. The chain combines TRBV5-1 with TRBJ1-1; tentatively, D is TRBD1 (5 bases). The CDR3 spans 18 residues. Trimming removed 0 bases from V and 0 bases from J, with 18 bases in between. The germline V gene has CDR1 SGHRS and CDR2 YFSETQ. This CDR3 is CASSLDSRQGPMNTEAFF. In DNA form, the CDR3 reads TGCGCCAGCAGCTTGGATTCCAGGCAGGGACCGATGAACACTGAAGCTTTCTTT.

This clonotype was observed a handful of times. The CDR3 nucleotides are TGTGCCACTGCCGGGGGCAGCTACAATGAGCAGTTCTTC. Amino acids: CATAGGSYNEQFF. The chain carries TRBV15 and TRBJ2-1; D tentatively reads TRBD1 or TRBD2 (6 bases each). Per the germline V gene, CDR1 is LNHNV and CDR2 is YYDKDF (reference sequence). The CDR3 spans 13 residues. V gave up 9 bases and J gave up 3 bases, with 12 bases separating them.

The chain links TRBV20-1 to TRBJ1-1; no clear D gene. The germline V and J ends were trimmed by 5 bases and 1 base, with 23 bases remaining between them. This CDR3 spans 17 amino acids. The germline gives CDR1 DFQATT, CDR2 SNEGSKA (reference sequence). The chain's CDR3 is CSAGRSVRSHTNTEAFF. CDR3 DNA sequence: TGCAGTGCTGGACGTTCGGTGAGGTCTCACACGAACACTGAAGCTTTCTTT.

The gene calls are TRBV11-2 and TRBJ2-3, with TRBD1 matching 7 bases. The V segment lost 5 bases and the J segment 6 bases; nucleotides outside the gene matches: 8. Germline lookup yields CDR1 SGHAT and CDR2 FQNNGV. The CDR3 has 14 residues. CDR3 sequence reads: CASSLGQRWDTQYF. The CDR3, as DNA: TGTGCCAGCAGCCTGGGACAGCGCTGGGATACGCAGTATTTT.

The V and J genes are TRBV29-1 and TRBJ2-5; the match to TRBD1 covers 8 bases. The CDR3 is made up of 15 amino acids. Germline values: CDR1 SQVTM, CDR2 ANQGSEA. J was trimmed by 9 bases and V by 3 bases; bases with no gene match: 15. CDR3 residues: CSVDERGTGGGAQYF. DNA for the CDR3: TGCAGCGTTGACGAGAGGGGGACAGGTGGTGGGGCCCAGTACTTC.

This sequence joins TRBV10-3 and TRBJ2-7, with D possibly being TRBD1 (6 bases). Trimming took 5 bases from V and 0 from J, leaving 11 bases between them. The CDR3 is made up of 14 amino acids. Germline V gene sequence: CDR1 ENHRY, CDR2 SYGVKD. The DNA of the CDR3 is TGTGCCATCAGTAAACAGGGTAGCTCCTACGAGCAGTACTTC. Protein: CAISKQGSSYEQYF.

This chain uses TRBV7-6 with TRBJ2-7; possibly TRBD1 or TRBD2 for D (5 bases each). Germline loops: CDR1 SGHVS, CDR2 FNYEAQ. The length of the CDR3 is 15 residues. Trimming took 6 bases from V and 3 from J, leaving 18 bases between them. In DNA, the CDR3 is TGTGCCAGCAGTCTCCCCGGGGCAGCTAACTACGAGCAGTACTTC. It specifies CASSLPGAANYEQYF.

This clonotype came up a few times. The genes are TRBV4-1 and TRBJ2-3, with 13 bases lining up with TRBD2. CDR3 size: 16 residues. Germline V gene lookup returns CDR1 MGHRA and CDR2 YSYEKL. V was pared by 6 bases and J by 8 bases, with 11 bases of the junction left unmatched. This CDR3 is CASSRRTSGGGGTQYF. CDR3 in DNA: TGCGCCAGCAGTCGACGGACTAGCGGGGGAGGTGGTACGCAGTATTTT.

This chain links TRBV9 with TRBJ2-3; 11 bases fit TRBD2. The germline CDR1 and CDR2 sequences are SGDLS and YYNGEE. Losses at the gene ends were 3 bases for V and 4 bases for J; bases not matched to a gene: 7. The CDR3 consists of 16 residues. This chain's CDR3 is CASSGKLAGVSDTQYF. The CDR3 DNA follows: TGTGCCAGCAGCGGAAAACTAGCGGGGGTTTCAGATACGCAGTATTTT.

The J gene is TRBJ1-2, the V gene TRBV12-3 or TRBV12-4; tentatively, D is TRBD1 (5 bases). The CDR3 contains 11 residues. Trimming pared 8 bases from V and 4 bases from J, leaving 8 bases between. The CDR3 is CASEGIYGYTF. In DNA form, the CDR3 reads TGTGCCAGCGAGGGGATCTATGGCTACACCTTC.

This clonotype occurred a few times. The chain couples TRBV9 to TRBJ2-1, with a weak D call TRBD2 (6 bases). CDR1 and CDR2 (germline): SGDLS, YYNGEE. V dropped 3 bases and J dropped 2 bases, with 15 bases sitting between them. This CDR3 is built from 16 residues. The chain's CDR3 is CASSGSSSVTYNEQFF. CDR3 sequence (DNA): TGTGCCAGCAGCGGAAGCTCTAGCGTGACCTACAATGAGCAGTTCTTC. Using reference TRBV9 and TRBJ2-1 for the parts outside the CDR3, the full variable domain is DSGVTQTPKHLITATGQRVTLRCSPRSGDLSVYWYQQSLDQGLQFLIQYYNGEERAKGNILERFSAQQFPDLHSELNLSSLELGDSALYFCASSGSSSVTYNEQFFGPGTRLTVL.

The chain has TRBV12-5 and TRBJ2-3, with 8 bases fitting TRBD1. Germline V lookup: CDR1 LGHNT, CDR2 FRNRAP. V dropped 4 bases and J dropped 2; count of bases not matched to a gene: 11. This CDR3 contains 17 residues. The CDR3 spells CASGSPGQDTFTDTQYF. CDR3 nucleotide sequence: TGTGCTAGTGGTTCTCCGGGACAGGACACTTTCACAGATACGCAGTATTTT.

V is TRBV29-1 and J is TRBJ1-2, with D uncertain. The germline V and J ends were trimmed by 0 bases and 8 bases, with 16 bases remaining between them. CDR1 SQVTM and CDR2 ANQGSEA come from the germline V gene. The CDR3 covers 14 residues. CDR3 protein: CSVEDLVPRKGYTF. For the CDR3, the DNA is TGCAGCGTTGAAGATCTAGTCCCAAGGAAGGGCTACACCTTC.

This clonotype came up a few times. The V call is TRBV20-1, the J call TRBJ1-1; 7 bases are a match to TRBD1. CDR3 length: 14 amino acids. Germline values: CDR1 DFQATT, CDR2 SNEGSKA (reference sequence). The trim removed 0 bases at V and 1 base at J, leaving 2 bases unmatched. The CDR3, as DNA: TGCAGTGCTAGAGATGGGACAGCGAACACTGAAGCTTTCTTT. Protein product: CSARDGTANTEAFF.

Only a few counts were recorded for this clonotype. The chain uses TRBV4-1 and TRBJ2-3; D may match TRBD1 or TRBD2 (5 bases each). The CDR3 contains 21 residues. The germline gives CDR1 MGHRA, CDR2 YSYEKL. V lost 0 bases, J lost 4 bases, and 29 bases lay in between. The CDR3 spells CASSQDAWVQWGNTRPDTQYF. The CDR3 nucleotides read TGCGCCAGCAGCCAAGATGCCTGGGTACAGTGGGGGAACACGCGGCCAGATACGCAGTATTTT.

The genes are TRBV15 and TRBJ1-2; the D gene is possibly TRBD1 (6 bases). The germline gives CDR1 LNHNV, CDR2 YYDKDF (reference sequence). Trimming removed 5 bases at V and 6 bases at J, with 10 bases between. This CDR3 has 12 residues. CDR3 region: CATSGHRDGYTF. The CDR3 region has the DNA TGTGCCACCAGCGGCCACAGGGATGGCTACACCTTC.

The chain's CDR3 is CASSPGPGQGVLGKNIQYF. In nucleotides, the CDR3 is TGTGCCAGCAGCCCTGGACCGGGACAGGGGGTTTTAGGCAAAAACATTCAGTACTTC. The chain is built from TRBV7-2 and TRBJ2-4; TRBD1 matches 11 bases. CDR3 length: 19 residues. V was pared by 5 bases and J by 3 bases, with 15 bases of the junction left unmatched. The germline V gene encodes CDR1 SGHTA and CDR2 FQGNSA.

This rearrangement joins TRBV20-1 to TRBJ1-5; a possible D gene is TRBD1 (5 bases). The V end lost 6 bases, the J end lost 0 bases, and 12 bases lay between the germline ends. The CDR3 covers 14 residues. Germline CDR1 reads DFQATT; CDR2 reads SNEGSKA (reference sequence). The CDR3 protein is CSAASGHSNQPQHF. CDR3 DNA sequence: TGCAGTGCCGCCTCAGGGCATAGCAATCAGCCCCAGCATTTT.

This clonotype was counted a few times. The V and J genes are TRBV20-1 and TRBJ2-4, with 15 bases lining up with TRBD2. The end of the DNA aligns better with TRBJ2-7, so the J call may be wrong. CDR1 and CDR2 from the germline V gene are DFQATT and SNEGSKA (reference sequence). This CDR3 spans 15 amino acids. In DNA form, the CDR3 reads TGCAGCGCTGGACTAGCGGGGGGGCCAACCTACGAGCAGTACTTC. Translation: CSAGLAGGPTYEQYF.

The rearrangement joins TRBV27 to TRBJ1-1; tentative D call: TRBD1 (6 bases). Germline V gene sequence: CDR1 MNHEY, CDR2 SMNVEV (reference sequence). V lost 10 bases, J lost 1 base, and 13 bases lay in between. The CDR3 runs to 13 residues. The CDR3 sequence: CAILQGTNTEAFF. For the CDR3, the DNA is TGTGCCATCCTACAGGGCACGAACACTGAAGCTTTCTTT.

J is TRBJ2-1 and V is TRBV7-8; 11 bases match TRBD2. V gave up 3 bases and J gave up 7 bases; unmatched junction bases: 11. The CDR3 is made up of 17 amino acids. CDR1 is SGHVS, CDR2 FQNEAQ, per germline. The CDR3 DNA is TGTGCCAGCAGCTTTGTCCGACTAGCGGGGAGAACTAATGAGCAGTTCTTC. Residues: CASSFVRLAGRTNEQFF.

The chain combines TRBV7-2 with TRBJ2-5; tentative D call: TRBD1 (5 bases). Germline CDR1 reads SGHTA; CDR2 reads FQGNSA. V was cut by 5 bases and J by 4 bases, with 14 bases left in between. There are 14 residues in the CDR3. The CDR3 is CASSLGLTVETQYF. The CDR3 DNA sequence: TGTGCCAGCAGCCTAGGGTTGACAGTAGAGACCCAGTACTTC.

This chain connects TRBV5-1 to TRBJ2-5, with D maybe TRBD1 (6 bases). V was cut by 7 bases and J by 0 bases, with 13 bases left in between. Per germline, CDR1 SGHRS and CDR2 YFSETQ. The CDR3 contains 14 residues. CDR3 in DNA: TGCGCCAGCTGTCTTCAGGGGTACCAAGAGACCCAGTACTTC. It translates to CASCLQGYQETQYF.

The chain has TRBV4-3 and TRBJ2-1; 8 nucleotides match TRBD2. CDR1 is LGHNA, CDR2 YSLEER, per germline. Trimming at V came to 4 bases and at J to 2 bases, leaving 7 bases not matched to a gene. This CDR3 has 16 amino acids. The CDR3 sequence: CASSPNVAGPYNEQFF. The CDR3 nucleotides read TGCGCCAGCAGCCCCAATGTAGCGGGGCCCTACAATGAGCAGTTCTTC.